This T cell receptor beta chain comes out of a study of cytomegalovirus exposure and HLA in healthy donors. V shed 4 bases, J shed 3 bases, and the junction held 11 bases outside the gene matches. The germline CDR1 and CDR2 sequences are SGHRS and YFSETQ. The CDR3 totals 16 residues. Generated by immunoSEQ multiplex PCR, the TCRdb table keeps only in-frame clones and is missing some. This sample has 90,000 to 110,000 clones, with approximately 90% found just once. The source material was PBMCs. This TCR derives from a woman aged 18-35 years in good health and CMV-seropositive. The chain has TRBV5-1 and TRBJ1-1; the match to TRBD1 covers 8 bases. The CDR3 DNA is TGCGCCAGCAGCCCCGGGACAGGAGTAGTTGACACTGAAGCTTTCTTT. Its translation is CASSPGTGVVDTEAFF.